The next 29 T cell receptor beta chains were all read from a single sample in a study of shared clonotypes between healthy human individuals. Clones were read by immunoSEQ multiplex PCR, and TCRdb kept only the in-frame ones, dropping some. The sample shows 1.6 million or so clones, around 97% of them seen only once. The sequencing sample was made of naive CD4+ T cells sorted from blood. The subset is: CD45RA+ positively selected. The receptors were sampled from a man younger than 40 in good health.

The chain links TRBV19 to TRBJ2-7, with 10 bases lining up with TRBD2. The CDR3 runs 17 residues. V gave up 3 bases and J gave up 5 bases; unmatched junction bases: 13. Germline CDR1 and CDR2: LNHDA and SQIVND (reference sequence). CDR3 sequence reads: CASSMAVLAGVVHEQYF. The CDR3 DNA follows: TGTGCCAGTAGTATGGCGGTGCTAGCGGGAGTAGTCCACGAGCAGTACTTC.

This chain's CDR3 is CASSLRGPTGELFF. The DNA for the CDR3 is TGTGCCAGCAGCTTACGGGGTCCCACCGGGGAGCTGTTTTTT. The rearrangement uses TRBV11-2 and TRBJ2-2; possibly TRBD2 for D (5 bases). Germline loops: CDR1 SGHAT, CDR2 FQNNGV. V shed 2 bases and J shed 4 bases, with 8 bases lying between them. This CDR3 has 14 amino acids.

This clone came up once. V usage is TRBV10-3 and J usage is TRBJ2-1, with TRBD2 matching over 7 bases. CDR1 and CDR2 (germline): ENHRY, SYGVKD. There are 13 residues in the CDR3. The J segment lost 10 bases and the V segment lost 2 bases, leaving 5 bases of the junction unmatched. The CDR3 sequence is CAISEGKREEQFF. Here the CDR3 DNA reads TGTGCCATCAGTGAGGGAAAGCGGGAAGAGCAGTTCTTC.

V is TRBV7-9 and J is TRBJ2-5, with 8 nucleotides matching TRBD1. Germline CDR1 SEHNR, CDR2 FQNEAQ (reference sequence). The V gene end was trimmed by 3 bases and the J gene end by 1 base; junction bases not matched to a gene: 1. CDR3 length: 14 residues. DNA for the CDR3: TGTGCCAGCAGCTTGGACAGGGTCCAAGAGACCCAGTACTTC. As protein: CASSLDRVQETQYF.

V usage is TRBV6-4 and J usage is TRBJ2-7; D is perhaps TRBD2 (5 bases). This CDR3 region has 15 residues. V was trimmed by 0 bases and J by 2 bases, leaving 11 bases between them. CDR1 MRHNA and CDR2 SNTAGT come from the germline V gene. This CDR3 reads CASSDSRTRPYEQYF. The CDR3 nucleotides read TGTGCCAGCAGTGACTCCCGGACTCGACCCTACGAGCAGTACTTC.

The chain's CDR3 is CASKPLRGNTIYF. DNA of the CDR3: TGTGCCAGTAAGCCCCTCCGAGGAAACACCATATATTTT. J is TRBJ1-3 and V is TRBV19, with D uncertain. Looked up from germline, CDR1 is LNHDA and CDR2 is SQIVND (reference sequence). CDR3 length: 13 amino acids. V dropped 7 bases and J dropped 4 bases, with 11 bases sitting between them.

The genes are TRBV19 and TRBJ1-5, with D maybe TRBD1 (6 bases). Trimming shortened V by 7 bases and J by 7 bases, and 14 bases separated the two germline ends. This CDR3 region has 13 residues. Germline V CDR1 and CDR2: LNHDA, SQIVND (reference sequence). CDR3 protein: CASTGAFGQPQHF. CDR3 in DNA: TGTGCCAGTACGGGGGCCTTTGGACAGCCCCAGCATTTT.

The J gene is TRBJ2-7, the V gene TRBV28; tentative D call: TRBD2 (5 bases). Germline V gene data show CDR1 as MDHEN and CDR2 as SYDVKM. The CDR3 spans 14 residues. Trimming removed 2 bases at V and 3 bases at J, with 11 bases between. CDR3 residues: CASSLIRGSYEQYF. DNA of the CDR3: TGTGCCAGCAGTTTAATCAGAGGGAGCTACGAGCAGTACTTC.

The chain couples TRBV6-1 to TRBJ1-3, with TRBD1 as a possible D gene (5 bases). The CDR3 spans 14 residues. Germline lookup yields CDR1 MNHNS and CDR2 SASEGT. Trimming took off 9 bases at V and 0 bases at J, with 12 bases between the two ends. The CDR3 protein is CARGVGGSGNTIYF. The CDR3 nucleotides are TGTGCCAGGGGGGTCGGGGGCTCTGGAAACACCATATATTTT.

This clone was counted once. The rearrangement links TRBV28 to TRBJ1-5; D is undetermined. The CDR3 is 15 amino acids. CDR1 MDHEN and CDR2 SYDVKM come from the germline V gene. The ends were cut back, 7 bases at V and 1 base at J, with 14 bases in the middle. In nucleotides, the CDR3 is TGTGCCAGCACCATAATGGGCAGGAGCAATCAGCCCCAGCATTTT. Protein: CASTIMGRSNQPQHF.

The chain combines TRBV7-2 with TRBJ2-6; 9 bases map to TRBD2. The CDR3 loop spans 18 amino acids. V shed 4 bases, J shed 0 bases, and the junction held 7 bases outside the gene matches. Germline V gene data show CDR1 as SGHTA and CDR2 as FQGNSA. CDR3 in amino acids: CASSSRGLASSGANVLTF. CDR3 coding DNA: TGTGCCAGCAGCTCGAGGGGACTAGCCTCCTCTGGGGCCAACGTCCTGACTTTC.

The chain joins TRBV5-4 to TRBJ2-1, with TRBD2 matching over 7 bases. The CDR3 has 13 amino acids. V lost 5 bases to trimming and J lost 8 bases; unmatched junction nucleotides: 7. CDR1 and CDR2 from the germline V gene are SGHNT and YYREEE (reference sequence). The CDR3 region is CASRGTMRDEQFF. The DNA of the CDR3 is TGTGCCAGCAGAGGGACTATGAGGGATGAGCAGTTCTTC.

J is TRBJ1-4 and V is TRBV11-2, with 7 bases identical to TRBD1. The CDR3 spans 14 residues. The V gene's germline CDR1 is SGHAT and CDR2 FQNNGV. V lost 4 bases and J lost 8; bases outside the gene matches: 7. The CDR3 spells CASSSNRGGEKLFF. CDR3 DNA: TGTGCCAGCAGCTCGAACAGGGGAGGGGAAAAACTGTTTTTT.

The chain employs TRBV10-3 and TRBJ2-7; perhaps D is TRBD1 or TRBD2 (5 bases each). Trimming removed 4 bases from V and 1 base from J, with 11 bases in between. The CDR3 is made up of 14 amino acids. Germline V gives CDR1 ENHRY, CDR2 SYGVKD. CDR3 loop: CAISASGASYEQYF. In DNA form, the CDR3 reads TGTGCCATCAGTGCGTCCGGGGCTTCCTACGAGCAGTACTTC.

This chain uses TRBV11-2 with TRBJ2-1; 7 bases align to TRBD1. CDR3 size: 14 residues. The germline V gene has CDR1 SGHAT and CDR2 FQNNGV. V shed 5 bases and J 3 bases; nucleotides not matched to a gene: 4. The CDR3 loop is CASSRQGHYNEQFF. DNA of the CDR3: TGTGCCAGCAGCAGACAGGGCCACTACAATGAGCAGTTCTTC.

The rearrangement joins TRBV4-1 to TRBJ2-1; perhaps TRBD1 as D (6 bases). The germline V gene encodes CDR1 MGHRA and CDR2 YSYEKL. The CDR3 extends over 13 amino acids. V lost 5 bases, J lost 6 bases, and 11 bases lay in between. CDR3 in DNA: TGCGCCAGCAGCTCGCTAGGGGGCAATGAGCAGTTCTTC. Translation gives CASSSLGGNEQFF.

DNA for the CDR3: TGTGCCAGCAGTTTATACCGGGACAGATTCGTAAGCTCCTACAATGAGCAGTTCTTC. It yields the protein CASSLYRDRFVSSYNEQFF. This chain joins TRBV2 and TRBJ2-1; 7 positions agree with TRBD1. After removal of 5 bases from V and 0 bases from J, the junction contained 16 bases not matched to a gene. Germline CDR1 SNHLY, CDR2 FYNNEI. CDR3 size: 19 residues.

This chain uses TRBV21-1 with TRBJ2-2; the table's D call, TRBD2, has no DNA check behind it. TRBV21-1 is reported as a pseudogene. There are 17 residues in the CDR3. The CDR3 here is CASSKGNEGSSTGELFF. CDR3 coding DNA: TGTGCCAGCAGCAAAGGTAACGAGGGTTCTAGCACCGGGGAGCTGTTTTTT.

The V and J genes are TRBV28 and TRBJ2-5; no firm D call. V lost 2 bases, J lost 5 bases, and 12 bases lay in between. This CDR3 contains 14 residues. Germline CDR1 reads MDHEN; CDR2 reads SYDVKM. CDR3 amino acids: CASSLGNSRETQYF. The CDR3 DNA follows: TGTGCCAGCAGTTTAGGTAACAGCCGGGAGACCCAGTACTTC.

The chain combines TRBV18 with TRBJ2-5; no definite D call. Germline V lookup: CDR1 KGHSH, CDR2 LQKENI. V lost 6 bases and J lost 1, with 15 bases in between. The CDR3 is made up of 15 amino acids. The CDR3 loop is CASSPIVAIQETQYF. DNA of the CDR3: TGTGCCAGCTCCCCGATCGTTGCGATCCAAGAGACCCAGTACTTC.

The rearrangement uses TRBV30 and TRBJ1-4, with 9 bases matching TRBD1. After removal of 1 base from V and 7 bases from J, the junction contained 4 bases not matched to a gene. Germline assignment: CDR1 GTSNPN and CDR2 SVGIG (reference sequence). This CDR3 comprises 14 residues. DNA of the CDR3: TGTGCCTGGAGTGACAGGGGGCGGGCTGAAAAACTGTTTTTT. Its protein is CAWSDRGRAEKLFF.

CDR3 sequence reads: CASSQGGQAYGYTF. CDR3 sequence (DNA): TGTGCCAGCAGTCAAGGGGGACAGGCCTATGGCTACACCTTC. The rearrangement uses TRBV6-5 and TRBJ1-2; 8 positions agree with TRBD1. Trimming took 5 bases from V and 4 from J; bases not matched to a gene: 6. Per the germline V gene, CDR1 is MNHEY and CDR2 is SVGAGI. There are 14 residues in the CDR3.

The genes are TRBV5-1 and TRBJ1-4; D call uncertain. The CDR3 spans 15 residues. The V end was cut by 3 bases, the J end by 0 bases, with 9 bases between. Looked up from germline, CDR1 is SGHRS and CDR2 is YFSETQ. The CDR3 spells CASSSSRATNEKLFF. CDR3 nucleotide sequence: TGCGCCAGCAGCTCCAGCCGTGCAACTAATGAAAAACTGTTTTTT.

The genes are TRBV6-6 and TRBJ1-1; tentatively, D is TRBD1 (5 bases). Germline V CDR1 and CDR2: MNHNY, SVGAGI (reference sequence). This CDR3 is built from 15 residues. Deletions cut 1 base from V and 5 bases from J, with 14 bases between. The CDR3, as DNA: TGTGCCAGCAGTTACTTCGTGGGGAAGGGGACTGAAGCTTTCTTT. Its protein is CASSYFVGKGTEAFF.

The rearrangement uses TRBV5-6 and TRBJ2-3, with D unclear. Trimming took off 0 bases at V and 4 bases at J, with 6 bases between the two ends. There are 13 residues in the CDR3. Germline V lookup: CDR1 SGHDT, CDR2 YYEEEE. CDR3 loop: CASSLGRADTQYF. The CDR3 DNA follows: TGTGCCAGCAGCTTGGGTCGGGCAGATACGCAGTATTTT.

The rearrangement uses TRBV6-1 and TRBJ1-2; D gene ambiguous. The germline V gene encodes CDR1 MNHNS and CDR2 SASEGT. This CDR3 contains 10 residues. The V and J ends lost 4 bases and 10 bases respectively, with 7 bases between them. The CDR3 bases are TGTGCCAGCAGTGCCGGACCCTACACCTTC. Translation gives CASSAGPYTF.

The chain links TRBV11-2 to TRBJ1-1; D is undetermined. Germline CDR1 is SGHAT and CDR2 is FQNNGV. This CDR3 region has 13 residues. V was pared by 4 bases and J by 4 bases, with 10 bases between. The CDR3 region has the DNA TGTGCCAGCAGCTCAAGTCTTGGCACTGAAGCTTTCTTT. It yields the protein CASSSSLGTEAFF.

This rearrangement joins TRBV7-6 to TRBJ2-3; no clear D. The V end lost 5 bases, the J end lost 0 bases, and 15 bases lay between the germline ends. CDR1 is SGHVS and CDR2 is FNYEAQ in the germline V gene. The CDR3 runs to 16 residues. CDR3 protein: CASSPLEAPSTDTQYF. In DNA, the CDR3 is TGTGCCAGCAGCCCCCTCGAAGCCCCTAGCACAGATACGCAGTATTTT.

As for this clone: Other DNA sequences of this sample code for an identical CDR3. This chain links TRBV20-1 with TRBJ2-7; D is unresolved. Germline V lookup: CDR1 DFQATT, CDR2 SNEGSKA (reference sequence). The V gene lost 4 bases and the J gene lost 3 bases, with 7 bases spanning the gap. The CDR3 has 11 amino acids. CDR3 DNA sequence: TGCAGTGCTACCTCAGGCTACGAGCAGTACTTC. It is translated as CSATSGYEQYF.